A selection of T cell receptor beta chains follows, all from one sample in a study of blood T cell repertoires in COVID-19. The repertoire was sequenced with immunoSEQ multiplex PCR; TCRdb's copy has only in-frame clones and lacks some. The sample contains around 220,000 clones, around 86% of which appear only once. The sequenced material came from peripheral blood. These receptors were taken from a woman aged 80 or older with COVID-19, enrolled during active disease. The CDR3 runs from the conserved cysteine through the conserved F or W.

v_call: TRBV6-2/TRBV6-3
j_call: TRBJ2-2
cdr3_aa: CASSYSRGSGTGELFF

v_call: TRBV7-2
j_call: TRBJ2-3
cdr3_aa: CASSLGVAGGADTQYF

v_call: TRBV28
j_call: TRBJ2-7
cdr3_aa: CASSFGTSGSYEQYF

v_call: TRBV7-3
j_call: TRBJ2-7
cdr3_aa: CASSPAGTGNPYEQYF

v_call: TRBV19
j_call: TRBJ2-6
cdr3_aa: CASTGYLSGANVLTF

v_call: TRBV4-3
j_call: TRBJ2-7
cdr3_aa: CASSHRAGLAGGSYEQYF

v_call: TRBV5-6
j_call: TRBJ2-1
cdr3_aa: CASSLWVGTSGVEQFF

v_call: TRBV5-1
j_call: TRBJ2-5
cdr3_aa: CASSTQYQETQYF

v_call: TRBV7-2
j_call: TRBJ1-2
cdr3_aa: CASSSRAGETKGYTF

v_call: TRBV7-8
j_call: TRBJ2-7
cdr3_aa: CASSLRLLSYEQYF

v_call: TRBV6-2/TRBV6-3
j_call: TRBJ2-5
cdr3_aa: CASSYGGAQGTQYF

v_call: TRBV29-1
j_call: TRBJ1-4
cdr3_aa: CSVAAGPSNEKLFF

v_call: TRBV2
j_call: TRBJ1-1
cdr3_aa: CASSVQGASEAFF

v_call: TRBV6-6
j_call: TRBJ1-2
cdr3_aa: CASTETGGEYGYTF

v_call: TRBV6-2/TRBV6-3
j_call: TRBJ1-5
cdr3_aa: CASSLYSGTGDQPQHF

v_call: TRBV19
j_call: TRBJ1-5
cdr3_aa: CASTPGGAISNQPQHF

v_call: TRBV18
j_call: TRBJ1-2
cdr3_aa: CASSSMTGSTYGYTF

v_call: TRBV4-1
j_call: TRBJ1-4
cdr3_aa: CASSQDPETGREKLFF

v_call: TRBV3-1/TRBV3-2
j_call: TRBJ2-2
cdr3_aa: CASSQGLAGLNTGELFF

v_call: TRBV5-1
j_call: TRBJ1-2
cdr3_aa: CASSSTGTGEGYTF

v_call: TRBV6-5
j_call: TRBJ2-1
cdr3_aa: CASARGLADYNEQFF

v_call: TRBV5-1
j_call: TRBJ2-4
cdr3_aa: CASSYSTGAAIQYF

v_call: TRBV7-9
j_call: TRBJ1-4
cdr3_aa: CASSRARTGGYEKLFF

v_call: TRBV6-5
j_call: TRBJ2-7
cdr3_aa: CASSWTSGGSYEQYF

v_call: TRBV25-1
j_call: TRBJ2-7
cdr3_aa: CASSATGSPYEQYF

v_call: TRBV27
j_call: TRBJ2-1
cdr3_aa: CASSLGLAGDEQFF

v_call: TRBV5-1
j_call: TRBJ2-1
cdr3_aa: CASSLGYSGENEQFF

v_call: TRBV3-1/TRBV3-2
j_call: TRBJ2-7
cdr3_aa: CASSGPPSYEQYF

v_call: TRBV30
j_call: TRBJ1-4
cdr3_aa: CAWSEGWGVATNEKLFF

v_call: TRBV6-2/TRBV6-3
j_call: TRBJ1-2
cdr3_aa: CASSYRGQNYGYTF

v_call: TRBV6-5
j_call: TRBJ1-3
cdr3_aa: CASSPRGKAGNTIYF

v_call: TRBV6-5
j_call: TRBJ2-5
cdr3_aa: CASSPYLGGKETQYF

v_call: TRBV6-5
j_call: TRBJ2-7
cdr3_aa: CASSYSGLAYEQYF

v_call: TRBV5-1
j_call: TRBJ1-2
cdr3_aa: CASSLDRAERYGYTF

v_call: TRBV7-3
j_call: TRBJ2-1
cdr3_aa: CASSFSPGNEQFF

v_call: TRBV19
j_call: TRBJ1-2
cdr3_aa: CASRPAGTNPAKRHGYTF

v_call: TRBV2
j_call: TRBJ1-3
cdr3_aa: CASIESSGNTIYF

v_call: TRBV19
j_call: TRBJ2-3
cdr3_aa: CASSISRTDTQYF

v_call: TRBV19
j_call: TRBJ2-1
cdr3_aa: CASSMRGESGNEQFF

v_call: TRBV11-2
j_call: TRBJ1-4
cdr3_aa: CASTQTGNLGGEKLFF

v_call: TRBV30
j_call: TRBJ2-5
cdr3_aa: CAFGQGETQYF

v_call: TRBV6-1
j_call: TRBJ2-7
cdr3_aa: CASSEMPSGPYEQYF

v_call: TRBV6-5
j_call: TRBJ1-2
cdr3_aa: CASSLTSPGYGYTF

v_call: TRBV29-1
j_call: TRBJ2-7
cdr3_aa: CSVREASGVAYEQYF

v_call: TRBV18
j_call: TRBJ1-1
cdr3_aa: CASSPGTTSTEAFF

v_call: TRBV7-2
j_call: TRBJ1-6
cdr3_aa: CASSLEAGNSPLHF

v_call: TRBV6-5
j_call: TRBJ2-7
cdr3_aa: CASRTAQGSYEQYF

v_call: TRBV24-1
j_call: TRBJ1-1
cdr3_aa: CATSDPRRNTEAFF

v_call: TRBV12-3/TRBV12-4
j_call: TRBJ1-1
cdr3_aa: CASSFSGARRAFF

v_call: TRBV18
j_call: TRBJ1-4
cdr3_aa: CASSPVRDGGQKLFF

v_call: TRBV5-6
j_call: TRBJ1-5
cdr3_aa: CASSSRDSYQPQHF

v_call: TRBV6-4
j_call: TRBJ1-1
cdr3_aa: CASSATGLANTEAFF

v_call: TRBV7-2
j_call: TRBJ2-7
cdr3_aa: CASSLGGFRSSYEQYF

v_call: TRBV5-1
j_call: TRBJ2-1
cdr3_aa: CASSLVPGVYNEQFF

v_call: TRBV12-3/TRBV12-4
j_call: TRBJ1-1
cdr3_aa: CASSPGTALEAFF

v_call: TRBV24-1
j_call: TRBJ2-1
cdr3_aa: CATSDPTSGNLDNEQFF

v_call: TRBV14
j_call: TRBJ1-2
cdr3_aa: CASSQGSRGGGPYGYTF